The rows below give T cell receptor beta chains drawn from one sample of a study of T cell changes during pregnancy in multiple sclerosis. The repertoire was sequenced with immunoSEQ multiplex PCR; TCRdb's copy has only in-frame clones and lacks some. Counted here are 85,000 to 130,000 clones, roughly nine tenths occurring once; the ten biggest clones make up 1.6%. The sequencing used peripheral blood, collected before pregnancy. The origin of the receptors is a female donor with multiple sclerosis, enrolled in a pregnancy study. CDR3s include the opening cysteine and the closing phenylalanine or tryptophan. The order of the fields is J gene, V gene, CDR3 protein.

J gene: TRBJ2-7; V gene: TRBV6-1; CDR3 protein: CASSDSRARGRGEQYF
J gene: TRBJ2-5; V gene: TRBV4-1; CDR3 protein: CASSLALRGYQETQYF
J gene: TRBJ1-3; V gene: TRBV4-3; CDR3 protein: CASSQDWGVRNTIYF
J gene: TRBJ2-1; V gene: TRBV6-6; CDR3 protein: CASTHWDRGNEQFF
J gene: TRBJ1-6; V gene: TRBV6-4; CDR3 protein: CASSPTGGESSPLHF
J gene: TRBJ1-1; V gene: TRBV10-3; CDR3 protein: CAISDRNTEAFF
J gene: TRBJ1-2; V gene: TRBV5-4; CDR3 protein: CASSLRDREIGGYTF
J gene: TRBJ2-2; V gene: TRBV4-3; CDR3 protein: CASSQDPRGRVGELFF
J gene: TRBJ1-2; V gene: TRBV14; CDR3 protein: CASSQSGVHGYTF
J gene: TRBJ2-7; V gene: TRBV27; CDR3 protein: CASSLIQTGQYEQYF
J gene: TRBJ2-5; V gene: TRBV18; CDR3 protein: CASSPLEEQYF
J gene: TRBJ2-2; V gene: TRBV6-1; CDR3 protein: CASTSLGGQTGELFF
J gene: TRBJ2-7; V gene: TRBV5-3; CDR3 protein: CARNSEYYEQYF
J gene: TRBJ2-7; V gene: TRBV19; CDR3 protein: CASSIVGTGSYEQYF
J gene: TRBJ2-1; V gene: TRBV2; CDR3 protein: CASAGTSFDNEQFF
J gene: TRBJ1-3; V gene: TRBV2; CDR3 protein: CASRQEDRVDGNTIYF
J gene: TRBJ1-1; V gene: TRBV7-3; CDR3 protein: CASSLNPGDEAFF
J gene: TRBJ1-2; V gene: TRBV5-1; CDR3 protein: CASSKGQGDFGYTF
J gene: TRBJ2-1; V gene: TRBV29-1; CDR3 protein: CSVVGGPVSYNEQFF
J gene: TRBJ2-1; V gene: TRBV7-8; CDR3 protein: CASSLGGPNEQFF
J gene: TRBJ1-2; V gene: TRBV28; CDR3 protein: CASNQGQGYGYTF
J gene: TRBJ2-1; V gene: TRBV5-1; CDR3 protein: CASSRSPTDYNEQFF
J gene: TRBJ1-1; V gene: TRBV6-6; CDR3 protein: CASSFPTGGDAFF
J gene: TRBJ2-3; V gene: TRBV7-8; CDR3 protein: CASSPWASGTDTQYF
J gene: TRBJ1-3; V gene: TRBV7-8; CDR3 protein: CASSPRDRGGGNTIYF
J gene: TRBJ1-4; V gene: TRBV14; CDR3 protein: CASSRSGGTNEKLFF
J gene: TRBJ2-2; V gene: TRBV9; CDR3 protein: CASSSGHPATGELFF
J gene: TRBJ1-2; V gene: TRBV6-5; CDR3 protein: CASSPGQGRHGYTF
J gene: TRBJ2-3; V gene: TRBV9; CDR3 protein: CASTLGGGTDTQYF